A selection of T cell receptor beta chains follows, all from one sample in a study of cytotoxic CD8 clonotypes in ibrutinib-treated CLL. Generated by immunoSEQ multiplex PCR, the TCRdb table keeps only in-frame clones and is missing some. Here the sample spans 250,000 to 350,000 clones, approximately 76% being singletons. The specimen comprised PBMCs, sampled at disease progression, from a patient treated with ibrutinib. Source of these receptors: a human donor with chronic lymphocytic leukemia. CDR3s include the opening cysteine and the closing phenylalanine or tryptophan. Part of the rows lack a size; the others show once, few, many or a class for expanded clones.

CASSPGGGGYNEQFF | TRBV14 | NA | TRBJ2-1
CASSNGKIVAGANNEQFF | TRBV19 | NA | TRBJ2-1
CASSTGASYGYTF | TRBV19 | few | TRBJ1-2
CASSLGGEHQHF | TRBV6-5 | NA | TRBJ1-5
CASSKCQGEDQYF | TRBV21-1 | NA | TRBJ2-4
CASSLEVVGGRTDTQYF | TRBV4-1 | NA | TRBJ2-3
CASSFFFESEQYF | TRBV11-2 | NA | TRBJ2-7
CASSLLQEYGYTF | TRBV28 | NA | TRBJ1-2
CASSQDLERFRADTQYF | TRBV4-1 | NA | TRBJ2-3
CASSLEASGRNTGELFF | TRBV7-2 | NA | TRBJ2-2
CASSMSGGGELFF | TRBV5-1 | NA | TRBJ2-2
CASSLVGTGRGGTEAFF | TRBV5-1 | NA | TRBJ1-1
CASSPMNNRVNTEAFF | TRBV18 | NA | TRBJ1-1
CASSNIFRLAGDTDTQYF | TRBV7-2 | NA | TRBJ2-3
CASSEPGQGIADTQYF | TRBV25-1 | NA | TRBJ2-3
CASSHPTKDALNEQFF | TRBV4-1 | NA | TRBJ2-1
CASSLGRYTDTQYF | TRBV28 | NA | TRBJ2-3
CASSAIDRTAYEQYF | TRBV7-9 | NA | TRBJ2-7
CSGRDIYEQYF | TRBV29-1 | NA | TRBJ2-7
CASSLLPEDLYEQYF | TRBV5-1 | NA | TRBJ2-7
CASSLDRGGGEQFF | TRBV7-6 | NA | TRBJ2-1
CASSKERGEELVTEAFF | TRBV7-9 | NA | TRBJ1-1
CASSFRTGDMNTEAFF | TRBV7-9 | NA | TRBJ1-1
CASSQGQTYEQYF | TRBV4-2 | NA | TRBJ2-7
CSVIRGSSYNEQFF | TRBV29-1 | NA | TRBJ2-1
CASSQVPPQDTQYF | TRBV4-1 | NA | TRBJ2-3
CASNSRSGDGTQYF | TRBV2 | NA | TRBJ2-5
CASSPGAGSYNEQFF | TRBV9 | NA | TRBJ2-1